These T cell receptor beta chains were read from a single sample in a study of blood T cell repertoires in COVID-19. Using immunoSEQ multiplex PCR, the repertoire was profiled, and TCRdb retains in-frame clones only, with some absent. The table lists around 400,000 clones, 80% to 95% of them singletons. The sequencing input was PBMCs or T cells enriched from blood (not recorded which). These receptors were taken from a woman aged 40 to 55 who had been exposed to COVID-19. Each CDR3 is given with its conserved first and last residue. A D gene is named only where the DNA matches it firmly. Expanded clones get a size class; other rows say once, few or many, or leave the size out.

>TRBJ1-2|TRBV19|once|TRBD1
CASSTRQGKDYGYTF
TGTGCCAGTAGTACCCGACAGGGGAAGGACTATGGCTACACCTTC
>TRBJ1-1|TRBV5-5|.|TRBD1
CASSQMGQGAGEAFF
TGTGCCAGCAGCCAAATGGGACAGGGGGCCGGCGAAGCTTTCTTT
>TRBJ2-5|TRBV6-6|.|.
CASSYRAMRETQYF
TGTGCCAGCAGTTACCGTGCTATGCGAGAGACCCAGTACTTC
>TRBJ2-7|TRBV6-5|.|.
CASSYSRWGPGEQYF
TGTGCCAGCAGTTACTCCCGTTGGGGGCCTGGCGAGCAGTACTTC
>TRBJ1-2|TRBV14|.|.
CASSQEVRGRGYTF
TGTGCCAGCAGCCAAGAAGTACGAGGTCGGGGCTACACCTTC
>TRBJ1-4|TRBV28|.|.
CASSTWGGATNEKLFF
TGTGCCAGCAGTACCTGGGGGGGGGCAACTAATGAAAAACTGTTTTTT
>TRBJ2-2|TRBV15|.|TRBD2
CATSRDRSGGNTGELFF
TGTGCCACCAGCAGAGATAGGAGCGGGGGGAACACCGGGGAGCTGTTTTTT
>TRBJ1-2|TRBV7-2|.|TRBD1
CASSSNRGLDYGYTF
TGTGCCAGCAGCTCAAACAGGGGGCTGGACTATGGCTACACCTTC
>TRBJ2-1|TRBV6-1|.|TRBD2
CASSEVWRGLNNEQFF
TGTGCCAGCAGTGAAGTATGGCGGGGGTTGAACAATGAGCAGTTCTTC
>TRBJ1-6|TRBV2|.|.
CASGRIRGAGNSPLHF
TGTGCCAGCGGCAGAATTCGGGGGGCAGGTAATTCACCCCTCCACTTT
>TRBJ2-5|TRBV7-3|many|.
CASSLSSQETQYF
TGTGCCAGCAGCTTATCGAGTCAAGAGACCCAGTACTTC
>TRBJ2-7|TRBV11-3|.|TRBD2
CASSLVSLAAPYEQYF
TGTGCCAGCAGCTTAGTCTCCCTAGCGGCGCCCTACGAGCAGTACTTC
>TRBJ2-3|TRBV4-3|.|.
CASSQDPTSDTQYF
TGCGCCAGCAGCCAAGATCCGACTAGTGATACGCAGTATTTT
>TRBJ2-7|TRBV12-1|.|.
CASSPQGSSYEQYF
TGTGCCAGCAGTCCCCAAGGGAGCTCCTACGAGCAGTACTTC
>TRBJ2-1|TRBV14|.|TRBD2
CASSRSSGRDEQFF
TGTGCCAGCAGCCGTTCTAGCGGGAGAGATGAGCAGTTCTTC
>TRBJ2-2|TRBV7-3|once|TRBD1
CASSRYRTGAGAGELFF
TGTGCCAGCAGCCGATACCGGACAGGGGCGGGGGCCGGGGAGCTGTTTTTT
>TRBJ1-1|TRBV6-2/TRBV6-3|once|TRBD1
CASSYPIRDRGFF
TGTGCCAGCAGTTACCCTATCCGGGACAGGGGGTTCTTT
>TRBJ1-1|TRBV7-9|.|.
CASSAERVWTEAFF
TGTGCCAGCAGCGCAGAGAGGGTATGGACTGAAGCTTTCTTT
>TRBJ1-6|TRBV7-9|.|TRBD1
CASSKQGADSPLHF
TGTGCCAGCAGCAAACAGGGGGCTGATTCACCCCTCCACTTT
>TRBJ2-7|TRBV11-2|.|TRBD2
CASSFRPGGDGIYEQYF
TGTGCCAGCAGCTTTCGCCCCGGGGGGGACGGTATCTACGAGCAGTACTTC
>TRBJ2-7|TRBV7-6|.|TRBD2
CASSNIAGVSDEQYF
TGTGCCAGCAGCAACATAGCGGGGGTCTCGGACGAGCAGTACTTC
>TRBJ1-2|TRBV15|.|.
CATSREASGPKGFNYGYTF
TGTGCCACCAGCAGAGAAGCTTCAGGTCCTAAGGGGTTTAACTATGGCTACACCTTC
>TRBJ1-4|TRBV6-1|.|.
CASSDYRRAVF
TGTGCCAGCAGTGATTACCGGCGTGCGGTTTTT
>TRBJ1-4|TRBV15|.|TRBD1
CATSATGVGNEKLFF
TGTGCCACCAGCGCAACAGGGGTGGGTAATGAAAAACTGTTTTTT
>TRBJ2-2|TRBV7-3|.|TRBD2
CASSLMGTSVWGTGELFF
TGTGCCAGCAGCTTAATGGGGACTAGCGTCTGGGGGACCGGGGAGCTGTTTTTT
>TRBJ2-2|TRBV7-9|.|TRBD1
CASSPTTGAGELFF
TGTGCCAGCAGCCCCACGACAGGGGCCGGGGAGCTGTTTTTT
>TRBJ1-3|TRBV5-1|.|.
CASSLLSGSGNTIYF
TGCGCCAGCAGCTTGTTATCGGGGTCGGGAAACACCATATATTTT
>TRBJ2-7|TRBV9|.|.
CASSVETGHSYEQYF
TGTGCCAGCAGCGTAGAAACAGGTCACTCCTACGAGCAGTACTTC
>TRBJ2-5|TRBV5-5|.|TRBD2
CASSYSGIRPETQYF
TGTGCCAGCAGCTACAGCGGGATCCGGCCGGAGACCCAGTACTTC
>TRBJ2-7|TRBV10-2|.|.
CASSETRLEWYF
TGCGCCAGCAGTGAGACGCGGCTCGAATGGTACTTC
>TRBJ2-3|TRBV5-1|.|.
CASSLGREGTDTQYF
TGCGCCAGCAGCTTGGGACGGGAAGGCACAGATACGCAGTATTTT
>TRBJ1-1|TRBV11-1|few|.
CASSLASAWGRDTEAFF
TGTGCCAGCAGCTTAGCGTCGGCCTGGGGGAGGGACACTGAAGCTTTCTTT
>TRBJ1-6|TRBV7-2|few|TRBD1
CASSLQGQGYNSPLHF
TGTGCCAGCAGCTTACAGGGACAGGGCTATAATTCACCCCTCCACTTT
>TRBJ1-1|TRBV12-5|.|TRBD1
CASGLGQGASEAFF
TGTGCTAGTGGTTTGGGGCAGGGGGCATCCGAAGCTTTCTTT
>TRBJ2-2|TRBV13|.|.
CASSSSSKWNTGELFF
TGTGCCAGCAGCTCCTCTAGTAAGTGGAACACCGGGGAGCTGTTTTTT
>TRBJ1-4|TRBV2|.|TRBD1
CASSTRQGGRVTTNEKLFF
TGTGCCAGCAGTACCCGTCAAGGGGGCCGGGTGACAACTAATGAAAAACTGTTTTTT
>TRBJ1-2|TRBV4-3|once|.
CASSLLGGTLAGYTF
TGCGCCAGCAGCCTCCTCGGCGGGACTTTGGCGGGCTACACCTTC
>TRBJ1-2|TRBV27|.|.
CASSLGHNYGYTF
TGTGCCAGCAGTTTAGGACATAACTATGGCTACACCTTC
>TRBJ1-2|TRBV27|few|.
CASSLWAGTYGYTF
TGTGCCAGCAGTTTATGGGCAGGAACCTATGGCTACACCTTC
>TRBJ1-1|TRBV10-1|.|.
CASSRVPLGEAFF
TGCGCCAGCAGCAGGGTACCGCTCGGGGAAGCTTTCTTT
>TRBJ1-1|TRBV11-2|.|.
CASSLYRTESNTEAFF
TGTGCCAGCAGCCTGTACAGGACAGAGTCTAACACTGAAGCTTTCTTT
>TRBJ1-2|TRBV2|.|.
CASRAGGGYTF
TGTGCCAGCAGGGCAGGAGGAGGCTACACCTTC
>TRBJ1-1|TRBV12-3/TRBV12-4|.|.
CASSPRPGLGAFF
TGTGCCAGCAGCCCCAGACCAGGGTTGGGGGCTTTCTTT
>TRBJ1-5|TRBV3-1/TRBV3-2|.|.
CASLPRVSQPQHF
TGTGCCAGCCTTCCCCGGGTCTCTCAGCCCCAGCATTTT
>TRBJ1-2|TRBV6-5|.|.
CASSYAAGRLGYTF
TGTGCCAGCAGTTATGCGGCGGGCCGGTTAGGCTACACCTTC
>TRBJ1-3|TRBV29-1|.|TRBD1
CSVRRTGGNTIYF
TGCAGCGTTAGAAGGACAGGGGGAAACACCATATATTTT
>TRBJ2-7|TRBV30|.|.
CAGTSSYEQYF
TGTGCCGGCACTAGCTCCTACGAGCAGTACTTC
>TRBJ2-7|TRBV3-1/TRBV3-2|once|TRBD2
CASSQRTSGSPSYEQYF
TGTGCCAGCAGCCAACGGACTAGCGGGAGCCCCTCCTACGAGCAGTACTTC
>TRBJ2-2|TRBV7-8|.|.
CASSPLTSRDTGELFF
TGTGCCAGCAGCCCACTGACTAGTCGGGACACCGGGGAGCTGTTTTTT
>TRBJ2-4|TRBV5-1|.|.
CASSENREIQYF
TGCGCCAGCAGCGAGAACCGGGAGATTCAGTACTTC